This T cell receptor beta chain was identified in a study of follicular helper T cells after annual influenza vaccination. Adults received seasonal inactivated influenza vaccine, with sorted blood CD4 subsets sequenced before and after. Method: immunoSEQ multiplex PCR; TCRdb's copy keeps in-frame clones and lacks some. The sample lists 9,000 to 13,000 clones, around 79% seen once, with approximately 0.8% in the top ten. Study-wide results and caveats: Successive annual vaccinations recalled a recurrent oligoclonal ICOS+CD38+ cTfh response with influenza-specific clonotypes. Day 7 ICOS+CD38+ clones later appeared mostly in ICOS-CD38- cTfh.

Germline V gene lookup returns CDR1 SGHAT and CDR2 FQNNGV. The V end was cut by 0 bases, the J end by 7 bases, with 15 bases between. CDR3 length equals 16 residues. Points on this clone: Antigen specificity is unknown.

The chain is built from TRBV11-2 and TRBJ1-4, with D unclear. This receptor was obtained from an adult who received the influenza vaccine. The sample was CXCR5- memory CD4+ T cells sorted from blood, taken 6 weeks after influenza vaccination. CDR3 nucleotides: TGTGCCAGCAGCTTAGAAGGCCAGTCGGCGGGTGAAAAACTGTTTTTT. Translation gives CASSLEGQSAGEKLFF. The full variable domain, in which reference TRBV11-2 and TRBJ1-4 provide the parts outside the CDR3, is EAGVAQSPRYKIIEKRQSVAFWCNPISGHATLYWYQQILGQGPKLLIQFQNNGVVDDSQLPKDRFSAERLKGVDSTLKIQPAKLEDSAVYLCASSLEGQSAGEKLFFGSGTQLSVL.